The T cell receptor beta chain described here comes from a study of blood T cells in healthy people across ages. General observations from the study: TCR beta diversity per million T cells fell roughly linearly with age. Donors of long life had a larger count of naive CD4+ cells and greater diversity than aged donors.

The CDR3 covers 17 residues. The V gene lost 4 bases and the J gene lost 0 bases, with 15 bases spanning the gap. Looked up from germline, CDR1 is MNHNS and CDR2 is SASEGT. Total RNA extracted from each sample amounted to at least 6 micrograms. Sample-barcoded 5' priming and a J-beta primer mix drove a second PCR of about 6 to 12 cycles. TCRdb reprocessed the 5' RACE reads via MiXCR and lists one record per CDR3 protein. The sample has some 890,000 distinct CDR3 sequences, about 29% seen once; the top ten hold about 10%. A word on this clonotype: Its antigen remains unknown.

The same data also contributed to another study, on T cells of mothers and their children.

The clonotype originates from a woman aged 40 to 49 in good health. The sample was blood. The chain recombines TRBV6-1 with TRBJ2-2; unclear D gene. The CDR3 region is CASSGPTTVTNTGELFF. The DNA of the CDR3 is TGTGCCAGCAGTGGCCCCACGACGGTGACGAACACCGGGGAGCTGTTTTTT.